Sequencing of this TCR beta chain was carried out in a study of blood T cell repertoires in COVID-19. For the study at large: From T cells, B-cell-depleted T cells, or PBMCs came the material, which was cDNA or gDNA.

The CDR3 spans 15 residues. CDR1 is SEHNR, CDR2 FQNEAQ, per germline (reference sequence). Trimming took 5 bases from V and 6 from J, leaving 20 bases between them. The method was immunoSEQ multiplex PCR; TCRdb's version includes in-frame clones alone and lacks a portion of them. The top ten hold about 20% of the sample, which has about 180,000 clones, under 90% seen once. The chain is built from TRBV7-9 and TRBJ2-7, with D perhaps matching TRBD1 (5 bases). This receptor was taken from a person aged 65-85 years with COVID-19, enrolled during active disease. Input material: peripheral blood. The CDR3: CASSTDSRFFGEQYF. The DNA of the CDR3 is TGTGCCAGCAGCACCGACAGCCGGTTTTTCGGCGAGCAGTACTTC.